A single sample is the source of the 27 T cell receptor beta chains below, sequenced in a study of cytomegalovirus exposure and HLA in healthy donors. The PCR contained 60 Vbeta and 13 Jbeta primers. This table comes from immunoSEQ multiplex PCR, and its TCRdb copy is limited to in-frame clones, with some not included. The repertoire holds around 200,000 clones, around 86% seen once, with over 1.5% in the top ten. Sequenced input: PBMCs. The source is a man aged 45-65 years in good health and CMV-seronegative.

This sequence joins TRBV14 and TRBJ1-3; 7 nucleotides match TRBD1. Germline CDR1 SGHDN, CDR2 FVKESK. The CDR3 contains 17 residues. Germline trimming cut 1 base from V and 4 bases from J; bases unmatched to any gene: 10. This chain's CDR3 is CASSQASGDRAGNTIYF. CDR3 sequence (DNA): TGTGCCAGCAGCCAAGCCTCAGGTGACAGGGCGGGAAACACCATATATTTT.

The chain couples TRBV11-3 to TRBJ2-7; TRBD2 agrees at 15 bases. CDR1 is SGHNT, CDR2 YENEEA, per germline. J lost 2 bases, V lost 3 bases, and 5 bases had no gene match. The CDR3 runs 17 residues. CDR3 nucleotide sequence: TGTGCCAGCAGCTTTGGTGGGACTAGCGGGGGGACCTACGAGCAGTACTTC. This encodes CASSFGGTSGGTYEQYF. Full variable domain (missing parts from reference TRBV11-3 and TRBJ2-7): EAGVVQSPRYKIIEKKQPVAFWCNPISGHNTLYWYLQNLGQGPELLIRYENEEAVDDSQLPKDRFSAERLKGVDSTLKIQPAELGDSAVYLCASSFGGTSGGTYEQYFGPGTRLTVT.

The chain links TRBV6-1 to TRBJ2-1; the match to TRBD2 covers 8 bases. V was clipped by 6 bases and J by 7 bases; unmatched bases: 11. The length of the CDR3 is 15 residues. CDR1 and CDR2 (germline): MNHNS, SASEGT. The CDR3 here is CASSPRSGGDNEQFF. For the CDR3, the DNA is TGTGCCAGCAGCCCGAGAAGCGGGGGAGATAATGAGCAGTTCTTC.

The V gene is TRBV7-2, the J gene TRBJ1-1; D perhaps matches TRBD1 (5 bases). Trimming took 7 bases from V and 3 from J, leaving 15 bases between them. This CDR3 has 14 amino acids. Germline CDR1 is SGHTA and CDR2 is FQGNSA. CDR3 in amino acids: CASIFGAGYTEAFF. In nucleotides, the CDR3 is TGTGCCAGCATCTTTGGGGCTGGGTACACTGAAGCTTTCTTT.

The chain uses TRBV11-1 and TRBJ1-1; 9 bases are a match to TRBD1. The CDR3 length is 15 residues. Unmatched junction bases numbered 5, after V lost 5 bases and J lost 1 base. The germline CDR1 and CDR2 sequences are SGHAT and FQDESV (reference sequence). CDR3 residues: CASSLGTGWNTEAFF. The CDR3 DNA sequence: TGTGCCAGCAGCCTCGGGACAGGGTGGAACACTGAAGCTTTCTTT. Full variable domain (remainder filled in from reference TRBV11-1 and TRBJ1-1): EAEVAQSPRYKITEKSQAVAFWCDPISGHATLYWYRQILGQGPELLVQFQDESVVDDSQLPKDRFSAERLKGVDSTLKIQPAELGDSAMYLCASSLGTGWNTEAFFGQGTRLTVV.

The chain links TRBV11-2 to TRBJ1-2; D gene uncertain. CDR3 length equals 13 residues. Germline CDR1 reads SGHAT; CDR2 reads FQNNGV. V was clipped by 5 bases and J by 0 bases, with 7 bases between them. The CDR3 DNA reads as TGTGCCAGCAGCATGATAGCTAACTATGGCTACACCTTC. Encoded protein: CASSMIANYGYTF.

This clone was counted once. The V gene is TRBV9, the J gene TRBJ2-5; TRBD1 matches 8 bases. This CDR3 spans 14 amino acids. Germline assignment: CDR1 SGDLS and CDR2 YYNGEE. Trimming at V came to 4 bases and at J to 4 bases, leaving 6 bases not matched to a gene. The CDR3 bases are TGTGCCAGCAGCCTTGGACAGGGTGGAGAGACCCAGTACTTC. Its protein product is CASSLGQGGETQYF.

The CDR3 DNA follows: TGTGCCAGCAGCCACCGGGACAGGGACTTCGAGCAGTACTTC. Its translation is CASSHRDRDFEQYF. The chain uses TRBV9 and TRBJ2-7; TRBD1 matches 9 bases. The CDR3 extends over 14 amino acids. The V segment lost 4 bases and the J segment 6 bases; nucleotides outside the gene matches: 8. Germline V gene lookup returns CDR1 SGDLS and CDR2 YYNGEE.

The rearrangement uses TRBV4-3 and TRBJ1-6, with D uncertain. The germline V gene has CDR1 LGHNA and CDR2 YSLEER. This CDR3 region has 17 residues. V lost 4 bases, J lost 0 bases, and 13 bases lay in between. The DNA for the CDR3 is TGCGCCAGCAGCCTCACAGCCGCTCGCTCCTATAATTCACCCCTCCACTTT. Translation: CASSLTAARSYNSPLHF.

To note about this clone: One end of the junction does not line up with germline, which may come from a read error. The chain uses TRBV7-9 and TRBJ1-2; possibly TRBD1 for D (5 bases). CDR3 length: 15 residues. Looked up from germline, CDR1 is SEHNR and CDR2 is FQNEAQ (reference sequence). CDR3 loop: CSSSLGTGTHYGYTF. The CDR3 nucleotides read TGTTCCAGCAGCTTGGGAACCGGGACTCACTATGGCTACACCTTC.

The chain joins TRBV28 to TRBJ2-7; 10 bases are shared with TRBD1. Germline trimming cut 2 bases from V and 6 bases from J; bases unmatched to any gene: 4. Germline CDR1 is MDHEN and CDR2 is SYDVKM. This CDR3 has 14 amino acids. In DNA, the CDR3 is TGTGCCAGCAGTTTAGGGACAGGGGTTATCGAGCAGTACTTC. This sequence encodes CASSLGTGVIEQYF.

This chain uses TRBV18 with TRBJ2-7, with 7 bases fitting TRBD1. Germline V lookup: CDR1 KGHSH, CDR2 LQKENI. The CDR3 consists of 14 residues. Unmatched junction bases numbered 7, after V lost 1 base and J lost 7 bases. The CDR3 DNA is TGTGCCAGCTCACCACGGCAGGGGGAAAGAGAGCAGTACTTC. It translates to CASSPRQGEREQYF.

This rearrangement joins TRBV19 to TRBJ2-2; TRBD2 might be the D (5 bases). Germline CDR1 reads LNHDA; CDR2 reads SQIVND (reference sequence). Between the trimmed V and J ends, which lost 3 bases and 4 bases, there was a span of 12 bases. The CDR3 loop spans 15 amino acids. The CDR3 coding sequence is TGTGCCAGTAGTATTTTACGGGAAGGCACCGGGGAGCTGTTTTTT. Its translation is CASSILREGTGELFF.

This chain joins TRBV7-3 and TRBJ2-1; D call uncertain. V shed 5 bases and J shed 5 bases, with 13 bases lying between them. This CDR3 comprises 14 residues. Germline CDR1 and CDR2: SGHTA and FQGTGA. Here the CDR3 reads CASSPSASHNEQFF. The DNA for the CDR3 is TGTGCCAGCAGCCCCTCGGCTAGTCACAATGAGCAGTTCTTC.

V gene TRBV6-6 combines with J gene TRBJ1-1, with D perhaps matching TRBD1 (5 bases). Trimming removed 9 bases at V and 10 bases at J, with 15 bases between. Germline loops: CDR1 MNHNY, CDR2 SVGAGI (reference sequence). This CDR3 region has 11 residues. Here the CDR3 reads CASMTGGGAFF. DNA for the CDR3: TGTGCCAGTATGACGGGGGGAGGAGCTTTCTTT.

V and J are TRBV30 and TRBJ2-5, with TRBD1 matching 8 bases. This CDR3 spans 13 amino acids. V gave up 4 bases and J gave up 1 base; unmatched junction bases: 2. Germline-derived CDR1 and CDR2 are GTSNPN and SVGIG (reference sequence). The CDR3 nucleotides are TGTGCCTGGACCGGGACAGGCCAAGAGACCCAGTACTTC. This encodes CAWTGTGQETQYF.

This chain uses TRBV18 with TRBJ2-2; D is possibly TRBD1 (5 bases). Germline V gene sequence: CDR1 KGHSH, CDR2 LQKENI. The CDR3 sequence is 14 residues long. V gave up 3 bases and J gave up 1 base, with 6 bases separating them. Here the CDR3 reads CASSPDRNTGELFF. In DNA form, the CDR3 reads TGTGCCAGCTCACCCGACAGGAACACCGGGGAGCTGTTTTTT.

This chain connects TRBV5-1 to TRBJ1-1; D call uncertain. The CDR3 spans 15 residues. The germline gives CDR1 SGHRS, CDR2 YFSETQ. V gave up 0 bases and J gave up 5 bases, with 14 bases separating them. CDR3 bases: TGCGCCAGCAGCTTGGAAGGCAGCAGGAGGACTGAAGCTTTCTTT. Amino acid sequence: CASSLEGSRRTEAFF. The entire variable domain, with the rest obtained from reference TRBV5-1 and TRBJ1-1, is as follows: KAGVTQTPRYLIKTRGQQVTLSCSPISGHRSVSWYQQTPGQGLQFLFEYFSETQRNKGNFPGRFSGRQFSNSRSEMNVSTLELGDSALYLCASSLEGSRRTEAFFGQGTRLTVV.

The rearrangement joins TRBV5-1 to TRBJ1-1; D is uncertain. Looked up from germline, CDR1 is SGHRS and CDR2 is YFSETQ. CDR3 length equals 17 residues. Deletions cut 0 bases from V and 1 base from J, with 16 bases between. For the CDR3, the DNA is TGCGCCAGCAGCTTGGGATGGGGAGGGTTTGGGAACACTGAAGCTTTCTTT. This codes for CASSLGWGGFGNTEAFF.

The chain uses TRBV7-9 and TRBJ1-4; TRBD1 is a possible D gene (6 bases). The CDR3 length is 14 residues. Trimming stripped 3 bases from V and 10 bases from J, with 15 bases between. Germline CDR1 SEHNR, CDR2 FQNEAQ (reference sequence). The CDR3 region is CASSLFAGGGKLFF. CDR3 DNA: TGTGCCAGCAGCTTGTTTGCGGGGGGCGGAAAACTGTTTTTT. The full variable domain, in which reference TRBV7-9 and TRBJ1-4 provide the parts outside the CDR3, is DTGVSQNPRHKITKRGQNVTFRCDPISEHNRLYWYRQTLGQGPEFLTYFQNEAQLEKSRLLSDRFSAERPKGSFSTLEIQRTEQGDSAMYLCASSLFAGGGKLFFGSGTQLSVL.

This clone was found once. The chain has TRBV28 and TRBJ1-5; D is perhaps TRBD1 (6 bases). V dropped 5 bases and J dropped 4 bases, with 9 bases sitting between them. Germline V lookup: CDR1 MDHEN, CDR2 SYDVKM. This CDR3 is 13 amino acids long. CDR3 bases: TGTGCCAGCAGTCCCACAGGGAATCAGCCCCAGCATTTT. Protein sequence: CASSPTGNQPQHF. Using reference TRBV28 and TRBJ1-5 for the parts outside the CDR3, the full variable domain is DVKVTQSSRYLVKRTGEKVFLECVQDMDHENMFWYRQDPGLGLRLIYFSYDVKMKEKGDIPEGYSVSREKKERFSLILESASTNQTSMYLCASSPTGNQPQHFGDGTRLSIL.

The chain uses TRBV2 and TRBJ1-1, with D maybe TRBD1 (6 bases). Germline V CDR1 and CDR2: SNHLY, FYNNEI. There are 14 residues in the CDR3. Trimming removed 5 bases at V and 1 base at J, with 11 bases between. The DNA for the CDR3 is TGTGCCAGCAGTAGTACAGGGTCGAACACTGAAGCTTTCTTT. This translates into CASSSTGSNTEAFF.

This chain uses TRBV6-5 with TRBJ2-1; no definite D call. This CDR3 has 15 residues. V was cut by 2 bases and J by 6 bases, with 14 bases left in between. Germline V lookup: CDR1 MNHEY, CDR2 SVGAGI. In DNA form, the CDR3 reads TGTGCCAGCAGTTACGATCGGTGGGCCCGCAATGAGCAGTTCTTC. Translation: CASSYDRWARNEQFF.

The chain recombines TRBV14 with TRBJ2-2; a weak D match, TRBD2 (6 bases). The V end was cut by 5 bases, the J end by 6 bases, with 22 bases between. This CDR3 is built from 17 residues. Germline values: CDR1 SGHDN, CDR2 FVKESK. CDR3 loop: CASSSRRESRFPGELFF. The CDR3 nucleotides are TGTGCCAGCAGCTCCCGCCGGGAGTCTAGGTTCCCCGGGGAGCTGTTTTTT.

The chain recombines TRBV5-1 with TRBJ1-3; unclear D gene. The CDR3 spans 16 residues. Deletions cut 3 bases from V and 0 bases from J, with 13 bases between. Germline CDR1 reads SGHRS; CDR2 reads YFSETQ. CDR3 bases: TGCGCCAGCAGCTCCGGAGGGTCAAGCTCTGGAAACACCATATATTTT. Translating it yields CASSSGGSSSGNTIYF.

This clone has only one observation. The chain joins TRBV19 to TRBJ2-7, with D unclear. The germline V gene has CDR1 LNHDA and CDR2 SQIVND (reference sequence). The V end was cut by 4 bases, the J end by 5 bases, with 12 bases between. The CDR3 covers 13 residues. The CDR3 loop reads CASSTRSVNEQYF. CDR3 in DNA: TGTGCCAGTAGTACCCGGAGTGTCAACGAGCAGTACTTC.

The gene calls are TRBV5-6 and TRBJ2-3; tentative D call: TRBD1 (6 bases). Germline-derived CDR1 and CDR2 are SGHDT and YYEEEE. The CDR3 has 15 residues. The V gene lost 2 bases and the J gene lost 3 bases, with 13 bases spanning the gap. The CDR3 DNA is TGTGCCAGCAGCTTCCGACTGACAGGTACAGATACGCAGTATTTT. It codes for CASSFRLTGTDTQYF.